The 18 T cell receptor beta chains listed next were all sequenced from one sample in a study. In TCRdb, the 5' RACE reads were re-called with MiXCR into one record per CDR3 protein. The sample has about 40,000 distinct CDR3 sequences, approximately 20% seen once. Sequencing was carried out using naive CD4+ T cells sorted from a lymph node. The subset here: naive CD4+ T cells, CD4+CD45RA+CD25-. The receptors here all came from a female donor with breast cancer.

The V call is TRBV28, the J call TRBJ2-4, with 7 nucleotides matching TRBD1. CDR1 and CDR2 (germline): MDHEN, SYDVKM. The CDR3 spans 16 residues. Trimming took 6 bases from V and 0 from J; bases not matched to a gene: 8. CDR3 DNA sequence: TGTGCCAGCAGAACCTCGGGACAGCTAGCCAAAAACATTCAGTACTTC. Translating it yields CASRTSGQLAKNIQYF.

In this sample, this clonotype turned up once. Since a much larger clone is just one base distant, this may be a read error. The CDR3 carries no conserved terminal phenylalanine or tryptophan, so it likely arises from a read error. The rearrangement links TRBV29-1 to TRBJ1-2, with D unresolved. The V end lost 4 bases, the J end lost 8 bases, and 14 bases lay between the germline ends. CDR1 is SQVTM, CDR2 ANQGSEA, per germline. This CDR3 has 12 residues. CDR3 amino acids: CSVAAGGNGYTL. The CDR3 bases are TGCAGCGTTGCGGCTGGAGGGAACGGCTACACCCTC.

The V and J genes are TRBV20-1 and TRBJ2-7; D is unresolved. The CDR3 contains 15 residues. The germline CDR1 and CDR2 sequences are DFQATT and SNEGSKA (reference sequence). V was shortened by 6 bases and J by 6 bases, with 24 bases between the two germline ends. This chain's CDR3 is CSALLSPMGSVEQYF. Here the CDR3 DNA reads TGCAGTGCCCTCCTCTCCCCCATGGGCTCTGTCGAGCAGTACTTC.

In DNA form, the CDR3 reads TGTGCCAGCAGCCAAGACCCCGGGACAAGAGGGGACAATGAGCAGTTCTTC. Encoded protein: CASSQDPGTRGDNEQFF. J is TRBJ2-1 and V is TRBV4-2, with a possible D match to TRBD1 (6 bases). In germline, CDR1 is LGHNA, CDR2 YNFKEQ. With 0 bases removed from V and 5 bases from J, the gap between germline ends came to 17 bases. This CDR3 comprises 17 residues.

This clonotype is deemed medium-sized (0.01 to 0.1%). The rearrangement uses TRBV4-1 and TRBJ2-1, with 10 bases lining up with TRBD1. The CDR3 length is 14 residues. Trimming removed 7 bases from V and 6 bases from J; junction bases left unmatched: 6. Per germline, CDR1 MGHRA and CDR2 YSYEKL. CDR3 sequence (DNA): TGCGCCAGCAAGGACAGGGGGAACGGCAATGAGCAGTTCTTC. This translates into CASKDRGNGNEQFF.

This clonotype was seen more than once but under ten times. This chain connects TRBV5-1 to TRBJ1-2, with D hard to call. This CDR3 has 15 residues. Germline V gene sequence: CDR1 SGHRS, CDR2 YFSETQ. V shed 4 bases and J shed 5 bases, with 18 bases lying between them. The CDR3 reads CASSPVGPELYGYTF. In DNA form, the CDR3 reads TGCGCCAGCAGCCCGGTGGGTCCGGAATTATATGGCTACACCTTC.

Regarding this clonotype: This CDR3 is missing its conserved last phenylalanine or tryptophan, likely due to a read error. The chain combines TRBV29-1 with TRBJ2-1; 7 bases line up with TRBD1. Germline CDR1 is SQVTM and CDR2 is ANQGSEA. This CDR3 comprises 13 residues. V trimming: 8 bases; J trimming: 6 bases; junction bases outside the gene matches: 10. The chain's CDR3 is CSSTGQRVNEQFL. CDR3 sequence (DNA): TGCAGCTCAACGGGACAGAGGGTCAATGAGCAGTTCCTC.

The CDR3, as DNA: TGTGCCAGCAGCGCCCAACCCGCAGGGGGGACAGATACGCAGTATTTT. Its protein is CASSAQPAGGTDTQYF. This chain connects TRBV9 to TRBJ2-3, with D possibly being TRBD1 (7 bases). Germline V lookup: CDR1 SGDLS, CDR2 YYNGEE. V lost 3 bases and J 3 bases, leaving 17 bases between the germline ends. The CDR3 is 16 amino acids.

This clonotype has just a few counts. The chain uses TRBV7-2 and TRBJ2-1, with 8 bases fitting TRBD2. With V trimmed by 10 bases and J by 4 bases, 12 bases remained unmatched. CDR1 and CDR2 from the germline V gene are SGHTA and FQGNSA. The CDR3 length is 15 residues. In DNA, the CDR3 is TGTGCCACTACAAGCGGGGGAGGGTCTTACAATGAGCAGTTCTTC. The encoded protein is CATTSGGGSYNEQFF.

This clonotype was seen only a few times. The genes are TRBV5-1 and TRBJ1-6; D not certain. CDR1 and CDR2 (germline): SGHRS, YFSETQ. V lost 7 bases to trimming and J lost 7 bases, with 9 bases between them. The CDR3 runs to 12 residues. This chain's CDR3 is CASRTANSPLHF. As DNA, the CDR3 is TGCGCCAGCCGTACGGCCAATTCACCCCTCCACTTT.

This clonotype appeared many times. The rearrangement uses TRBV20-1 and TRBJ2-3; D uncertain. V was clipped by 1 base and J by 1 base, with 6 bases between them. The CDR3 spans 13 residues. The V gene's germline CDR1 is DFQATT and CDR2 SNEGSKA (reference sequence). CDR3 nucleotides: TGCAGTGCTAGAGGCGTTGGCACAGATACGCAGTATTTT. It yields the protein CSARGVGTDTQYF.

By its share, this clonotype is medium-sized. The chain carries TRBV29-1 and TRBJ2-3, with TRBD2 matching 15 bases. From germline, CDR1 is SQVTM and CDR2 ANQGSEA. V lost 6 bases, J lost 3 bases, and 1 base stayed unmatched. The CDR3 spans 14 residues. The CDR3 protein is CSVGLAGGTDTQYF. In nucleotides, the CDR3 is TGCAGCGTGGGACTAGCGGGAGGAACAGATACGCAGTATTTT.

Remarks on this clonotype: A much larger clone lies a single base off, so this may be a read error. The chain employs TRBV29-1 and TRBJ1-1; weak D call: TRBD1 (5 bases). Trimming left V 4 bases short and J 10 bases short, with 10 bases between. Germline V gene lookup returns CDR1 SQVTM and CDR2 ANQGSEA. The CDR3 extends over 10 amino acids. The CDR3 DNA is TGCAGCGTTGGAGGGGCAGGAGCTTTCTTT. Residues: CSVGGAGAFF.

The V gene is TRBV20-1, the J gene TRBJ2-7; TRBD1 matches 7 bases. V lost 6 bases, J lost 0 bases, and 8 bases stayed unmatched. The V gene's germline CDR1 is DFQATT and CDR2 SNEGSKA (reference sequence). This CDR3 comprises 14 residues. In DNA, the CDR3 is TGCAGTGCAGGCCGAGCAGGGGGCTCCTACGAGCAGTACTTC. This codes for CSAGRAGGSYEQYF.

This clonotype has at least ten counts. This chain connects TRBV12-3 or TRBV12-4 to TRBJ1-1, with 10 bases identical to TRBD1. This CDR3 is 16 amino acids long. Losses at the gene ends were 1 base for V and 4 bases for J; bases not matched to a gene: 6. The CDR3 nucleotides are TGTGCCAGCAGTTTAGGGACAGGGGGTCAAAGCACTGAAGCTTTCTTT. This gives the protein CASSLGTGGQSTEAFF.

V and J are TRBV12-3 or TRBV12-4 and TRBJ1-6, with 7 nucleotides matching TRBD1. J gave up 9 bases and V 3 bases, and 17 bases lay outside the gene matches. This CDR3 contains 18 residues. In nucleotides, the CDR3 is TGTGCCAGCAGTTTTGAGGGACAGCGGTCTTGGGAAGGTTCACCCCTCCACTTT. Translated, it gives CASSFEGQRSWEGSPLHF.

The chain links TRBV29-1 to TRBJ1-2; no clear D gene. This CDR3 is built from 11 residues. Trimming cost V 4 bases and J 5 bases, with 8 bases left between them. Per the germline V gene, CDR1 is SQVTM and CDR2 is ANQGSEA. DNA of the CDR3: TGCAGCGTTGTTGTGGGGTATGGCTACACCTTC. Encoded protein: CSVVVGYGYTF.

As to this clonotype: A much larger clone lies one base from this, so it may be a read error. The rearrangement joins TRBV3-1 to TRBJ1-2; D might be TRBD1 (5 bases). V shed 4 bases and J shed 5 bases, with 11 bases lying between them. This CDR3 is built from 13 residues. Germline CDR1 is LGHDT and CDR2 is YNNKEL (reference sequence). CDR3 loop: CASSPRGRYGYTF. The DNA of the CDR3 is TGTGCCAGCAGCCCCCGGGGGAGGTATGGCTACACCTTC.